Presented here are 21 T cell receptor beta chains from one specimen sequenced in a study of tumor-infiltrating lymphocytes in primary liver carcinoma (dated by TCRdb to the late 2010s). The sequencer was an Illumina HiSeq 2500. A constant-region primer and ProtoScript II reverse transcriptase were used to reverse-transcribe TCRbeta-specific cDNA from roughly 480 ng total RNA. The TCRbeta libraries were prepared through three rounds of nested multiplex PCR following a slightly modified ARM-PCR procedure. The first two PCR rounds used multiplex TRBV1-TRBV30 forward primers with a Cbeta reverse primer, each for approximately 10 cycles. TCRdb reanalyzed the raw reads on its own, using fastp at Q25 for trimming and MiXCR for clone calling, and kept in-frame beta chains. Every CDR3 protein is listed once, alongside the most common genes and DNA of its rows. The sample records 300,000 to 350,000 distinct CDR3 sequences, less than 75% of which are singletons. 5.5% to 7% of the sample lies in the top ten.

RNA from unsorted whole blood was extracted with TRIzol reagent, and germline DNA was obtained with the DNeasy Blood & Tissue kit. Input material: peripheral blood. These receptors were collected from a man in his forties or fifties with primary liver carcinoma and hepatitis B virus infection.

Points on this clonotype: One junction end does not reproduce the germline sequence, and a read error may be involved. The chain is built from TRBV11-2 and TRBJ1-2, with 8 nucleotides matching TRBD1. Germline-derived CDR1 and CDR2 are SGHAT and FQNNGV. The CDR3 has 15 residues. CDR3 region: CVSSTGQGPNYGYTF. CDR3 sequence (DNA): TGTGTCAGCAGCACTGGACAGGGACCTAACTATGGCTACACCTTC. Variable domain in full (rest from reference TRBV11-2 and TRBJ1-2): EAGVAQSPRYKIIEKRQSVAFWCNPISGHATLYWYQQILGQGPKLLIQFQNNGVVDDSQLPKDRFSAERLKGVDSTLKIQPAKLEDSAVYLCVSSTGQGPNYGYTFGSGTRLTVV.

As to this clonotype: The CDR3 end shows no conserved phenylalanine or tryptophan, and so a read error is likely. The rearrangement uses TRBV11-2 and TRBJ2-1, with TRBD1 identical over 9 bases. Germline V gene sequence: CDR1 SGHAT, CDR2 FQNNGV. The CDR3 is made up of 15 amino acids. Losses at the gene ends were 2 bases for V and 8 bases for J; bases not matched to a gene: 7. In nucleotides, the CDR3 is TGTGCCAGCAGCTTACCTGGACAGGGGAACGATGAGCAGTTCTTA. Protein product: CASSLPGQGNDEQFL.

Worth noting for this clonotype: It may be a read error: a sequence one base away is much more abundant. The gene calls are TRBV6-1 and TRBJ2-7; TRBD2 might be the D (5 bases). V lost 7 bases to trimming and J lost 3 bases, with 10 bases between them. Germline V lookup: CDR1 MNHNS, CDR2 SASEGT. The CDR3 consists of 12 residues. The CDR3, as DNA: TGTGCCAGCAATGACGGGAACTACGAGCAGTACTTC. Amino acid sequence: CASNDGNYEQYF.

With regard to this clonotype: Sequence at one end of the junction differs from germline and may be a read error. The chain employs TRBV12-3 or TRBV12-4 and TRBJ1-2; a weak D match, TRBD1 (5 bases). The CDR3 sequence is 13 residues long. The CDR3 coding sequence is TGTGCCAGCAGGTTGGACACTAACTATGACTACACCTTC. Translating gives CASRLDTNYDYTF.

The chain employs TRBV5-1 and TRBJ2-1, with 7 nucleotides matching TRBD2. The ends lost 3 bases at V and 5 bases at J; junction bases unmatched: 14. Per the germline V gene, CDR1 is SGHRS and CDR2 is YFSETQ. The CDR3 sequence is 17 residues long. The CDR3 nucleotides are TGCGCCAGCAGCTGGGGCGGGAGCTCTCCCCAAAACAATGAGCAGTTCTTC. It translates to CASSWGGSSPQNNEQFF.

This clonotype was recorded a few times. The chain links TRBV2 to TRBJ2-7, with a weak D call TRBD1 (6 bases). The CDR3 has 13 residues. V lost 6 bases, J lost 3 bases, and 12 bases lay in between. Germline lookup yields CDR1 SNHLY and CDR2 FYNNEI. CDR3 sequence reads: CASSRDTIYEQYF. CDR3 in DNA: TGTGCCAGCAGCCGGGACACAATCTACGAGCAGTACTTC.

As to this clonotype: The junction and the germline gene differ at one end; a read error may be behind it. The chain recombines TRBV28 with TRBJ2-4; no clear D. Germline V gene sequence: CDR1 MDHEN, CDR2 SYDVKM. CDR3 length: 11 residues. CDR3 sequence: CASTEQSIQYF. DNA of the CDR3: TGTGCCAGCACCGAGCAAAGCATTCAATACTTC.

As concerns this clonotype: Its ends do not fully match the called genes, so a read error is possible. This chain links TRBV6-1 with TRBJ2-7; no reliable D call. Germline CDR1 reads MNHNS; CDR2 reads SASEGT. The CDR3 totals 14 residues. The CDR3 reads CVSSEAPDGYEQYF. Here the CDR3 DNA reads TGTGTCAGCAGTGAAGCCCCGGACGGCTACGAGCAGTATTTC.

On this clonotype: The junction and the germline gene differ at one end; a read error may be behind it. The chain links TRBV11-1 to TRBJ2-2; D is tentatively TRBD1 or TRBD2 (7 bases each). This CDR3 comprises 16 residues. CDR1 is SGHAT, CDR2 FQDESV, per germline (reference sequence). The CDR3 loop reads CASSLRGRGLTGEPFF. The CDR3 nucleotides read TGTGCCAGCAGCTTAAGAGGGAGGGGGCTCACCGGTGAGCCGTTTTTT.

Worth noting for this clonotype: A single base separates this from a much larger clone, so it may be a read error. V is TRBV12-3 or TRBV12-4 and J is TRBJ1-2, with D tentatively TRBD1 (6 bases). V was pared by 2 bases and J by 8 bases, with 15 bases between. This CDR3 contains 14 residues. Here the CDR3 DNA reads TGTGCCAGCAGTTTAAAGGTACAGGGCGGGGGCTACACCTTC. It codes for CASSLKVQGGGYTF.

On this clonotype itself: A much larger clone is a single base away; this may be a read error. V gene TRBV6-1 combines with J gene TRBJ2-2; TRBD2 is a possible D gene (6 bases). Germline CDR1 MNHNS, CDR2 SASEGT. CDR3 length: 14 residues. CDR3 protein: CASRLATNTGEMFF. The CDR3 DNA reads as TGTGCCAGCAGGCTAGCGACGAACACCGGGGAGATGTTTTTT.

This clonotype was detected many times. The chain uses TRBV10-2 and TRBJ2-5, with TRBD2 matching 11 bases. The CDR3 is made up of 14 amino acids. The J segment lost 5 bases and the V segment lost 9 bases, leaving 8 bases of the junction unmatched. The germline gives CDR1 WSHSY, CDR2 SAAADI. As DNA, the CDR3 is TGCGCCAGTAGACTAGCGGGAATCAAGGAGACCCAGTACTTC. Translated, it gives CASRLAGIKETQYF.

This chain joins TRBV4-1 and TRBJ1-4; TRBD1 might be the D (6 bases). This CDR3 region has 15 residues. Trimming removed 8 bases at V and 6 bases at J, with 19 bases between. Germline CDR1 and CDR2: MGHRA and YSYEKL. The CDR3 spells CASGREGVKDEKLFF. The CDR3 DNA reads TGCGCCAGCGGACGGGAGGGGGTAAAGGATGAAAAACTGTTTTTT.

Concerning this clonotype: At one end, the junction sequence differs from germline, possibly due to a read error. This chain connects TRBV11-2 to TRBJ2-7; possibly TRBD2 for D (6 bases). Per the germline V gene, CDR1 is SGHAT and CDR2 is FQNNGV. CDR3 length equals 14 residues. The CDR3, as DNA: TGTGCCAGCAGCTCACGCGGGGACTCCCACGAGCAGTACTTC. The encoded protein is CASSSRGDSHEQYF.

For this clonotype: It may be a read error: a sequence one base away is much more abundant. The rearrangement links TRBV6-2 or TRBV6-3 to TRBJ2-7; perhaps TRBD1 as D (5 bases). Trimming stripped 6 bases from V and 4 bases from J, with 19 bases between. Germline CDR1 and CDR2: MNHEY and SVGEGT. The CDR3 sequence is 15 residues long. CDR3 DNA sequence: TGTGCCAGCAGGAACAACCCCCAGGGTGCGTACGAGCAGTACTTC. Protein: CASRNNPQGAYEQYF.

In this sample, this clonotype turned up many times. V gene TRBV5-1 combines with J gene TRBJ2-1; 9 bases are a match to TRBD1. After removal of 3 bases from V and 4 bases from J, the junction contained 5 bases not matched to a gene. The V gene's germline CDR1 is SGHRS and CDR2 YFSETQ. This CDR3 contains 15 residues. The CDR3 nucleotides read TGCGCCAGCAGCTCCACCGGGACAGGGTACAATGAGCAGTTCTTC. Amino acid sequence: CASSSTGTGYNEQFF. Full variable domain (rest looked up from reference TRBV5-1 and TRBJ2-1): KAGVTQTPRYLIKTRGQQVTLSCSPISGHRSVSWYQQTPGQGLQFLFEYFSETQRNKGNFPGRFSGRQFSNSRSEMNVSTLELGDSALYLCASSSTGTGYNEQFFGPGTRLTVL.

The genes are TRBV4-2 and TRBJ2-7; TRBD2 agrees at 11 bases. Germline-derived CDR1 and CDR2 are LGHNA and YNFKEQ. The trim removed 6 bases at V and 6 bases at J, leaving 10 bases unmatched. The CDR3 covers 15 residues. The CDR3 spells CASSNSGTSGLEQYF. DNA for the CDR3: TGTGCCAGCAGTAACTCCGGGACTAGCGGCCTCGAGCAGTACTTC.

For this clonotype: This clone may be a read error of a much larger clone one base away. This chain uses TRBV10-3 with TRBJ2-1, with TRBD2 matching 12 bases. The CDR3 is 17 residues long. Looked up from germline, CDR1 is ENHRY and CDR2 is SYGVKD. The CDR3 spells CVISGGRLAGGDNEQFF. In DNA, the CDR3 is TGTGTCATCAGTGGGGGTCGGCTAGCGGGAGGGGACAATGAGCAGTTCTTC.

On this clonotype: A read error may explain this, as a much larger clone is one base away. The chain couples TRBV4-1 to TRBJ2-1; D may be TRBD1 or TRBD2 (5 bases each). CDR1 and CDR2 from the germline V gene are MGHRA and YSYEKL. The CDR3 has 16 amino acids. The V and J ends lost 0 bases and 4 bases respectively, with 13 bases between them. The CDR3 sequence: CASSQDCTGRYNEQFF. CDR3 nucleotide sequence: TGCGCCAGCAGCCAAGACTGCACGGGACGGTACAATGAGCAGTTCTTC.

This rearrangement joins TRBV5-6 to TRBJ2-7; D may correspond to TRBD1 or TRBD2 (5 bases each). Trimming removed 1 base at V and 5 bases at J, with 19 bases between. This CDR3 has 16 amino acids. CDR1 and CDR2 from the germline V gene are SGHDT and YYEEEE. The CDR3 here is CASSLSGSAQEDEQYF. For the CDR3, the DNA is TGTGCCAGCAGCTTGTCGGGGTCGGCACAGGAGGACGAGCAGTACTTC.

The chain carries TRBV6-2 or TRBV6-3 and TRBJ2-2; 8 nucleotides line up with TRBD2. Germline CDR1 MNHEY, CDR2 SVGEGT. CDR3 size: 16 residues. The V gene end was trimmed by 5 bases and the J gene end by 6 bases; junction bases not matched to a gene: 11. CDR3 nucleotide sequence: TGTGCCAGCAGTGCCCTGCGCGGGAGGAGGGCCGGGGAGCTGTTTTTT. Protein product: CASSALRGRRAGELFF.